These 12 T cell receptor beta chains came from one sample sequenced in a study of T cells in Graves' hyperthyroidism and ophthalmopathy. Researchers amplified the TCR beta CDR3 regions from RNA transcripts. The HTBI primer set served for first-round RT-PCR of the TCR CDR3. TCRdb re-called the multiplex PCR reads with MiXCR, one entry per CDR3 protein. This repertoire shows about half a million distinct CDR3 sequences, 15% to 20% found once; its top ten account for 40% to 50%. Sequencing input: blood. These receptor sequences come from a man in his forties with Graves' ophthalmopathy.

The CDR3 DNA is TGTGCCAGCAGCTTCGGGACTAGAAGCGGGGAGCTGTTTTTT. Its protein product is CASSFGTRSGELFF. V and J are TRBV7-8 and TRBJ2-2, with TRBD2 matching 8 bases. Per the germline V gene, CDR1 is SGHVS and CDR2 is FQNEAQ. Unmatched junction bases numbered 4, after V lost 3 bases and J lost 7 bases. The CDR3 loop spans 14 amino acids.

A remark on this clonotype: The CDR3 carries no conserved terminal phenylalanine or tryptophan, so it likely arises from a read error. V is TRBV12-5 and J is TRBJ1-5; D might be TRBD1 (5 bases). The CDR3 runs to 13 residues. The V end was cut by 7 bases, the J end by 2 bases, with 9 bases between. Germline V gives CDR1 LGHNT, CDR2 FRNRAP. Written as DNA, the CDR3 is TGTGCTAGTGACCGGGACGGCAATCAGCCCCAGCATTCT. Protein product: CASDRDGNQPQHS.

This clonotype has only a few counts. The rearrangement links TRBV10-3 to TRBJ1-1; D might be TRBD1 (5 bases). The CDR3 is made up of 15 amino acids. CDR1 is ENHRY and CDR2 is SYGVKD in the germline V gene. V was shortened by 8 bases and J by 1 base, with 17 bases between the two germline ends. CDR3 loop: CAIAPLGPPNTEAFF. The CDR3 nucleotides read TGTGCCATCGCCCCACTGGGACCCCCGAACACTGAAGCTTTCTTT.

This chain uses TRBV5-4 with TRBJ2-5; no firm D call. Germline V gene data show CDR1 as SGHNT and CDR2 as YYREEE (reference sequence). Trimming took 7 bases from V and 7 from J, leaving 17 bases between them. CDR3 size: 13 residues. Here the CDR3 reads CASHKEIKGTQYF. The DNA of the CDR3 is TGTGCCAGCCATAAGGAGATAAAAGGGACCCAGTACTTC.

In its sample, this clonotype was seen a few times. The chain recombines TRBV12-3 or TRBV12-4 with TRBJ2-7; D unresolved. The CDR3 runs to 13 residues. V lost 3 bases and J 1 base, leaving 7 bases between the germline ends. The CDR3 protein is CASSFELSYEQYF. CDR3 in DNA: TGTGCCAGCAGTTTTGAGCTGTCCTACGAGCAGTACTTC.

The V call is TRBV19, the J call TRBJ1-6, with unresolved D. CDR1 and CDR2 from the germline V gene are LNHDA and SQIVND (reference sequence). Trimming shortened V by 6 bases and J by 8 bases, and 17 bases separated the two germline ends. The CDR3 runs to 15 residues. The CDR3 nucleotides read TGTGCCAGTAGGACCGATGGGTCCCCCGATTCACCCCTCCACTTT. This codes for CASRTDGSPDSPLHF.

This chain links TRBV11-2 with TRBJ1-3; D might be TRBD1 (6 bases). The CDR3 extends over 17 amino acids. Germline CDR1 is SGHAT and CDR2 is FQNNGV. With 2 bases removed from V and 0 bases from J, the gap between germline ends came to 14 bases. The CDR3 sequence: CASSLRRQAPSGNTIYF. The CDR3 DNA reads TGTGCCAGCAGCTTACGTAGACAGGCCCCCTCTGGAAACACCATATATTTT.

The chain joins TRBV6-6 to TRBJ2-3; no definite D call. Trimming cost V 0 bases and J 2 bases, with 9 bases left between them. CDR1 is MNHNY, CDR2 SVGAGI, per germline (reference sequence). The CDR3 covers 15 residues. DNA for the CDR3: TGTGCCAGCAGTTACTCGAACGTCCCCACAGATACGCAGTATTTT. It yields the protein CASSYSNVPTDTQYF.

This clonotype has only a few counts. This CDR3 reads CASSQTGSPEAFF. The CDR3 region has the DNA TGTGCCAGCTCACAAACAGGGTCCCCTGAAGCTTTCTTT. The rearrangement uses TRBV18 and TRBJ1-1, with a tentative D call TRBD1 (6 bases). Per the germline V gene, CDR1 is KGHSH and CDR2 is LQKENI. Trimming left V 4 bases short and J 6 bases short, with 12 bases between. This CDR3 has 13 amino acids.

This chain uses TRBV30 with TRBJ2-5; D might be TRBD1 (9 bases). CDR1 GTSNPN and CDR2 SVGIG come from the germline V gene (reference sequence). Trimming cost V 3 bases and J 9 bases, with 20 bases left between them. The CDR3 is 14 residues long. The CDR3 loop reads CAWSRDRAGGAQYF. The CDR3, as DNA: TGTGCCTGGAGCAGGGACAGGGCGGGGGGAGCCCAGTACTTC.

The chain recombines TRBV2 with TRBJ1-2; D perhaps matches TRBD1 (5 bases). Germline CDR1 and CDR2: SNHLY and FYNNEI. V shed 10 bases and J shed 4 bases, with 13 bases lying between them. The CDR3 loop spans 12 amino acids. The DNA for the CDR3 is TGTGCCATTGGGACCGCGCCCTATGGCTACACCTTC. Protein product: CAIGTAPYGYTF.

Worth noting for this clonotype: This may come from a read error, since a much larger clone is one base off. This sequence joins TRBV9 and TRBJ1-2, with TRBD1 as a possible D gene (6 bases). The CDR3 has 12 residues. CDR1 is SGDLS and CDR2 is YYNGEE in the germline V gene. The V end lost 6 bases, the J end lost 2 bases, and 8 bases lay between the germline ends. CDR3 sequence: CASNGQNYGYTF. The CDR3 DNA sequence: TGTGCCAGCAATGGACAGAACTATGGCTACACCTTC.